The 31 T cell receptor beta chains in this list originate from one sample, sequenced in a study of blood T cell repertoires in COVID-19. Produced via immunoSEQ multiplex PCR; TCRdb's table is partial and in-frame only. The sample gives roughly 260,000 clones, approximately 86% of which show up once; 3.1% is in the top ten. Source material: peripheral blood. The receptors come from a woman between 18 and 29 years old with acute or convalescent COVID-19.

The chain combines TRBV24-1 with TRBJ2-3; 8 bases are shared with TRBD1. The CDR3 contains 16 residues. Trimming removed 2 bases from V and 6 bases from J; junction bases left unmatched: 9. Per germline, CDR1 KGHDR and CDR2 SFDVKD. CDR3 in amino acids: CATSDSPRTGIDTQYF. CDR3 nucleotides: TGTGCCACCAGTGATTCGCCTAGGACAGGGATTGATACGCAGTATTTT.

The chain is built from TRBV25-1 and TRBJ2-3, with D perhaps TRBD1 (6 bases). The CDR3 totals 15 residues. V gave up 3 bases and J gave up 5 bases, with 15 bases separating them. Per the germline V gene, CDR1 is MGHDK and CDR2 is SYGVNS. The CDR3 region has the DNA TGTGCCAGCAGTGATCCCGGCAGGGGCCTAGATACGCAGTATTTT. Amino acid sequence: CASSDPGRGLDTQYF.

V gene TRBV7-8 combines with J gene TRBJ2-1; tentative D call: TRBD2 (6 bases). The length of the CDR3 is 12 residues. Germline V lookup: CDR1 SGHVS, CDR2 FQNEAQ. The CDR3 reads CGAGRSYNEQFF. The CDR3 DNA reads as TGTGGGGCAGGGAGGTCCTACAATGAGCAGTTCTTC.

The chain recombines TRBV4-2 with TRBJ2-2, with 7 bases identical to TRBD2. CDR1 is LGHNA and CDR2 is YNFKEQ in the germline V gene. V shed 0 bases, J shed 2 bases, and the junction held 3 bases outside the gene matches. The CDR3 contains 16 residues. The CDR3 spells CASSQEASGNTGELFF. The CDR3 DNA sequence: TGTGCCAGCAGCCAAGAGGCTAGCGGTAACACCGGGGAGCTGTTTTTT.

This clone was detected only a few times. The genes are TRBV15 and TRBJ1-1, with D perhaps matching TRBD1 (5 bases). Trimming shortened V by 1 base and J by 5 bases, and 14 bases separated the two germline ends. The CDR3 loop spans 15 amino acids. Germline CDR1 is LNHNV and CDR2 is YYDKDF (reference sequence). CDR3 protein: CATSRVGTGGTEAFF. CDR3 DNA sequence: TGTGCCACCAGCAGAGTGGGGACGGGGGGAACTGAAGCTTTCTTT. The entire variable domain, with the rest obtained from reference TRBV15 and TRBJ1-1, is as follows: DAMVIQNPRYQVTQFGKPVTLSCSQTLNHNVMYWYQQKSSQAPKLLFHYYDKDFNNEADTPDNFQSRRPNTSFCFLDIRSPGLGDTAMYLCATSRVGTGGTEAFFGQGTRLTVV.

This chain connects TRBV14 to TRBJ1-2; D gene ambiguous. This CDR3 region has 14 residues. The ends were cut back, 3 bases at V and 3 bases at J, with 11 bases in the middle. Germline V gives CDR1 SGHDN, CDR2 FVKESK. CDR3: CASSQEGSYYGYTF. The CDR3 DNA reads as TGTGCCAGCAGCCAGGAAGGGAGCTACTATGGCTACACCTTC.

The rearrangement uses TRBV30 and TRBJ1-2; tentatively, D is TRBD1 (6 bases). This CDR3 contains 12 residues. Germline CDR1 and CDR2: GTSNPN and SVGIG (reference sequence). V was pared by 5 bases and J by 2 bases, with 9 bases between. For the CDR3, the DNA is TGTGCCTGGGGGGACACGAACTATGGCTACACCTTC. Amino acids: CAWGDTNYGYTF.

The chain has TRBV9 and TRBJ2-1; 8 bases align to TRBD1. Germline V gene lookup returns CDR1 SGDLS and CDR2 YYNGEE. The CDR3 is made up of 16 amino acids. V lost 0 bases to trimming and J lost 8 bases; unmatched junction nucleotides: 10. The chain's CDR3 is CASSVDPGQGHDEQFF. The CDR3 region has the DNA TGTGCCAGCAGCGTAGACCCCGGACAGGGTCACGATGAGCAGTTCTTC.

A few counts support this clone. In the same sample, other DNA sequences code for this CDR3. The gene calls are TRBV19 and TRBJ2-7; TRBD1 is a possible D gene (6 bases). The CDR3 loop spans 14 amino acids. The germline CDR1 and CDR2 sequences are LNHDA and SQIVND (reference sequence). With 2 bases removed from V and 1 base from J, the gap between germline ends came to 9 bases. CDR3: CASSITGSSYEQYF. The CDR3 DNA sequence: TGTGCCAGTAGTATAACAGGGTCTTCCTACGAGCAGTACTTC.

CDR3 DNA sequence: TGTGCCAGCAGCTTTGAAGAGGAGACCCAGTACTTC. Encoded protein: CASSFEEETQYF. This rearrangement joins TRBV5-8 to TRBJ2-5; D gene unclear. CDR3 length equals 12 residues. Germline-derived CDR1 and CDR2 are SGHTS and YDEGEE. The V end lost 2 bases, the J end lost 5 bases, and 7 bases lay between the germline ends.

The chain combines TRBV27 with TRBJ2-7, with 8 bases matching TRBD2. The CDR3 is 14 residues long. The germline V gene has CDR1 MNHEY and CDR2 SMNVEV (reference sequence). V lost 3 bases and J lost 3; bases outside the gene matches: 4. CDR3 sequence reads: CASSFSGTFYEQYF. In DNA form, the CDR3 reads TGTGCCAGCAGTTTTAGCGGGACCTTCTACGAGCAGTACTTC.

The CDR3 spells CASSLGWGNTEAFF. The CDR3 nucleotides are TGTGCCAGCAGTTTGGGTTGGGGCAACACTGAAGCTTTCTTT. The chain recombines TRBV6-5 with TRBJ1-1, with D possibly TRBD1 on 5 matching bases. Trimming left V 4 bases short and J 2 bases short, with 11 bases between. CDR1 MNHEY and CDR2 SVGAGI come from the germline V gene. The CDR3 is 14 amino acids.

The chain is built from TRBV7-9 and TRBJ2-5; 8 positions agree with TRBD2. The V gene end was trimmed by 0 bases and the J gene end by 2 bases; junction bases not matched to a gene: 8. The CDR3 loop spans 17 amino acids. CDR1 SEHNR and CDR2 FQNEAQ come from the germline V gene (reference sequence). CDR3 nucleotide sequence: TGTGCCAGCAGCTTAGCGGTCTCTAGCGGGCCACAAGAGACCCAGTACTTC. The encoded protein is CASSLAVSSGPQETQYF.

The chain joins TRBV5-1 to TRBJ2-1, with TRBD2 matching over 11 bases. The V segment lost 6 bases and the J segment 8 bases; nucleotides outside the gene matches: 13. The CDR3 has 16 residues. Germline CDR1 SGHRS, CDR2 YFSETQ. The CDR3 nucleotides are TGCGCCAGCAACCTAGCCACTAGCGGGAGTCGAGATGAGCAGTTCTTC. This gives the protein CASNLATSGSRDEQFF.

The rearrangement links TRBV28 to TRBJ1-2; no clear D gene. CDR1 MDHEN and CDR2 SYDVKM come from the germline V gene. The CDR3 consists of 12 residues. V lost 3 bases to trimming and J lost 10 bases, with 12 bases between them. CDR3 DNA sequence: TGTGCCAGCAGTTTGGGCTCTTTTACCTACACCTTC. Translated: CASSLGSFTYTF.

The J gene is TRBJ1-3, the V gene TRBV5-6, with D possibly TRBD1 on 5 matching bases. The CDR3 length is 14 residues. Trimming pared 2 bases from V and 6 bases from J, leaving 12 bases between. The germline gives CDR1 SGHDT, CDR2 YYEEEE. DNA of the CDR3: TGTGCCAGCAGCTTTGCAGGGAAGGCAAACACCATATATTTT. Protein sequence: CASSFAGKANTIYF. Supplemented by reference TRBV5-6 and TRBJ1-3, the full variable domain reads DAGVTQSPTHLIKTRGQQVTLRCSPKSGHDTVSWYQQALGQGPQFIFQYYEEEERQRGNFPDRFSGHQFPNYSSELNVNALLLGDSALYLCASSFAGKANTIYFGEGSWLTVV.

The chain has TRBV28 and TRBJ1-2, with TRBD1 matching 8 bases. CDR3 length equals 17 residues. From germline, CDR1 is MDHEN and CDR2 SYDVKM. V trimming: 2 bases; J trimming: 4 bases; junction bases outside the gene matches: 12. The CDR3 loop is CASSLPTLTGASYGYTF. For the CDR3, the DNA is TGTGCCAGCAGTTTACCTACTCTGACAGGGGCCAGCTATGGCTACACCTTC.

The gene calls are TRBV15 and TRBJ2-3; D is perhaps TRBD2 (6 bases). V was pared by 0 bases and J by 1 base, with 20 bases between. Germline V gene data show CDR1 as LNHNV and CDR2 as YYDKDF (reference sequence). The CDR3 totals 19 residues. The DNA for the CDR3 is TGTGCCACCAGCAGAGATGTTGGAAGGAGGGGCCGGGGCACAGATACGCAGTATTTT. It codes for CATSRDVGRRGRGTDTQYF.

The chain employs TRBV27 and TRBJ2-7, with TRBD2 matching over 10 bases. Germline CDR1 and CDR2: MNHEY and SMNVEV (reference sequence). The CDR3 has 15 residues. Unmatched junction bases numbered 7, after V lost 4 bases and J lost 4 bases. The CDR3 sequence: CASSYASGSSYEQYF. CDR3 in DNA: TGTGCCAGCAGTTATGCTAGCGGGAGTTCTTACGAGCAGTACTTC.

The chain links TRBV7-8 to TRBJ1-2; TRBD1 aligns across 8 bases. CDR1 is SGHVS, CDR2 FQNEAQ, per germline. V lost 2 bases to trimming and J lost 5 bases; unmatched junction nucleotides: 13. This CDR3 has 17 amino acids. CDR3 in amino acids: CASSLLGQGRGGYGYTF. The CDR3 coding sequence is TGTGCCAGCAGCTTACTTGGACAGGGTAGGGGAGGGTATGGCTACACCTTC. The full variable domain, in which reference TRBV7-8 and TRBJ1-2 provide the parts outside the CDR3, is GAGVSQSPRYKVAKRGQDVALRCDPISGHVSLFWYQQALGQGPEFLTYFQNEAQLDKSGLPSDRFFAERPEGSVSTLKIQRTQQEDSAVYLCASSLLGQGRGGYGYTFGSGTRLTVV.

The rearrangement uses TRBV3-1 (or the pseudogene TRBV3-2) and TRBJ2-3; 8 bases are a match to TRBD2. The CDR3 runs to 19 residues. Germline CDR1 is LGHDT and CDR2 is YNNKEL (reference sequence). The junction had 13 bases not matched to a gene; V was cut back by 0 bases and J by 2 bases. The CDR3 DNA reads TGTGCCAGCAGCCAAGATCCCCAGCGGGAGATCCTCTCCACAGATACGCAGTATTTT. Its translation is CASSQDPQREILSTDTQYF.

The DNA for the CDR3 is TGTGCCAGCTCACTCACCAGGGGGGTGAATGAAAAACTGTTTTTT. Its protein is CASSLTRGVNEKLFF. The chain is built from TRBV18 and TRBJ1-4; 7 bases are shared with TRBD1. The CDR3 runs to 15 residues. V shed 4 bases and J 5 bases; nucleotides not matched to a gene: 7. Per the germline V gene, CDR1 is KGHSH and CDR2 is LQKENI.

This sequence joins TRBV5-1 and TRBJ1-1; 7 bases map to TRBD1. The CDR3 is 15 residues long. V shed 1 base, J shed 3 bases, and the junction held 6 bases outside the gene matches. Per the germline V gene, CDR1 is SGHRS and CDR2 is YFSETQ. This CDR3 is CASSLLRDSDTEAFF. The DNA of the CDR3 is TGCGCCAGCAGCTTGCTTCGGGACAGCGACACTGAAGCTTTCTTT.

Comments on this clone: Compared with germline, one end of the junction differs, possibly owing to a read error. The chain recombines TRBV19 with TRBJ2-7; 11 bases align to TRBD2. In germline, CDR1 is LNHDA, CDR2 SQIVND (reference sequence). CDR3 length equals 15 residues. Here the CDR3 reads CASSIAGGPSYEQYF. In nucleotides, the CDR3 is TGTGCCAGCAGTATAGCGGGAGGGCCCTCCTACGAGCAGTACTTC.

The rearrangement uses TRBV27 and TRBJ1-1; maybe TRBD1 (5 bases). Germline-derived CDR1 and CDR2 are MNHEY and SMNVEV (reference sequence). Trimming cost V 5 bases and J 0 bases, with 10 bases left between them. The CDR3 has 14 amino acids. Here the CDR3 DNA reads TGTGCCAGCAGTCGGGGGGGGTTGAACACTGAAGCTTTCTTT. Translating gives CASSRGGLNTEAFF.

This clone was seen a handful of times. This rearrangement joins TRBV3-1 (or the pseudogene TRBV3-2) to TRBJ2-7; no clear D gene. The CDR3 runs 13 residues. The germline V gene has CDR1 LGHDT and CDR2 YNNKEL (reference sequence). Trimming removed 3 bases from V and 3 bases from J, with 9 bases in between. This chain's CDR3 is CASSHRSLYEQYF. DNA for the CDR3: TGTGCCAGCAGCCACAGGTCTCTCTACGAGCAGTACTTC.

The chain links TRBV7-3 to TRBJ2-3, with 8 positions matching TRBD2. Germline loops: CDR1 SGHTA, CDR2 FQGTGA. This CDR3 is built from 16 residues. Trimming at V came to 1 base and at J to 4 bases, leaving 7 bases not matched to a gene. The CDR3 nucleotides read TGTGCCAGCAGCTTAAGGGGCGGGAGGCGCGCAGATACGCAGTATTTT. As protein: CASSLRGGRRADTQYF.

The genes are TRBV6-1 and TRBJ1-4; unclear D gene. V lost 2 bases, J lost 8 bases, and 9 bases lay in between. Germline assignment: CDR1 MNHNS and CDR2 SASEGT. CDR3 length: 13 amino acids. This CDR3 reads CASSEIQAEKLFF. The CDR3 DNA reads TGTGCCAGCAGTGAAATCCAGGCGGAAAAACTGTTTTTT.

V usage is TRBV19 and J usage is TRBJ1-5, with D possibly matching TRBD1 (5 bases). Trimming took off 5 bases at V and 6 bases at J, with 11 bases between the two ends. Germline CDR1 and CDR2: LNHDA and SQIVND (reference sequence). The CDR3 spans 13 residues. The DNA for the CDR3 is TGTGCCAGTAGTCTGCGGGGGACTCAGCCCCAGCATTTT. This translates into CASSLRGTQPQHF.

There are a few counts of this clone. The CDR3 reads CATSRDKVPRGGSYGYTF. The DNA for the CDR3 is TGTGCCACCAGCAGAGATAAGGTTCCCCGGGGAGGGTCCTATGGCTACACCTTC. The chain joins TRBV15 to TRBJ1-2; D remains ambiguous. This CDR3 is 18 amino acids long. Trimming shortened V by 0 bases and J by 4 bases, and 21 bases separated the two germline ends. In germline, CDR1 is LNHNV, CDR2 YYDKDF (reference sequence).

The chain couples TRBV28 to TRBJ2-3, with D tentatively TRBD2 (6 bases). From germline, CDR1 is MDHEN and CDR2 SYDVKM. The CDR3 covers 14 residues. V was clipped by 3 bases and J by 2 bases, with 9 bases between them. DNA for the CDR3: TGTGCCAGCAGTTTTGGGGAGGCCACAGATACGCAGTATTTT. Protein sequence: CASSFGEATDTQYF.